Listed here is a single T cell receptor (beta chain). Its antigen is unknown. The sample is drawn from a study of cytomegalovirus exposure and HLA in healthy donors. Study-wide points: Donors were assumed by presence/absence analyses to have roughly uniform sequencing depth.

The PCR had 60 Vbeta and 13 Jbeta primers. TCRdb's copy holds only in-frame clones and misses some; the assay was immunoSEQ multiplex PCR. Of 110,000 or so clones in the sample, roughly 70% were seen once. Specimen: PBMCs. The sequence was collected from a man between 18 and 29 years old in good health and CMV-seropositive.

CDR3 region: CASSRSENLNSPLHF. The CDR3 DNA sequence: TGCGCCAGCAGCCGATCAGAAAATTTAAATTCACCCCTCCACTTT. The V call is TRBV5-1, the J call TRBJ1-6, with D unclear. Trimming took 4 bases from V and 7 from J, leaving 15 bases between them. Per the germline V gene, CDR1 is SGHRS and CDR2 is YFSETQ. The CDR3 has 15 amino acids.